This T cell receptor (beta chain) was captured in a study of control samples from healthy donors and cancer patients. Profiling relied on immunoSEQ multiplex PCR, and the TCRdb table lists in-frame clones only, not all of them. The repertoire consists of about 80,000 clones, with more than 65% occurring once and the leading ten covering around a tenth. Germline CDR1 and CDR2: SGHAT and FQNNGV. Trimming shortened V by 5 bases and J by 5 bases, and 12 bases separated the two germline ends. This CDR3 has 13 residues. The receptor was derived from a man between 60 and 75 years old with head and neck cancer. The sequenced sample consisted of PBMCs. The chain joins TRBV11-2 to TRBJ2-5; D call uncertain. The CDR3 sequence is CASSGVEWETQYF. In DNA, the CDR3 is TGTGCCAGCAGCGGTGTGGAATGGGAGACCCAGTACTTC.